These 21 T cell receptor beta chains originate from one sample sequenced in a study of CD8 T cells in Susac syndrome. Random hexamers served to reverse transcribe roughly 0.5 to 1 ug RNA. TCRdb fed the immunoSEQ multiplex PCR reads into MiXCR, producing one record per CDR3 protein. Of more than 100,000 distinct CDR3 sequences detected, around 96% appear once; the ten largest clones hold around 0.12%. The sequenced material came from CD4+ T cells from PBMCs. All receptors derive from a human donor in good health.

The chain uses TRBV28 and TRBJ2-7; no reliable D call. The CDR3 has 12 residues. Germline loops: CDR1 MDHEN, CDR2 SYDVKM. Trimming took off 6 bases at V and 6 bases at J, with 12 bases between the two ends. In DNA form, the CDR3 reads TGTGCCAGCAGACTCCTTACGGGCGAGCAGTACTTC. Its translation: CASRLLTGEQYF.

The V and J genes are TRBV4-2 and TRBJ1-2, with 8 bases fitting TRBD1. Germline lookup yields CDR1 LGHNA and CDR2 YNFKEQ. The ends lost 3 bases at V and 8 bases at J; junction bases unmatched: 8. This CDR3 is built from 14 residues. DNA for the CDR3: TGTGCCAGCAGCCAGGATGGACAGGGCGGAGGCTACACCTTC. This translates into CASSQDGQGGGYTF.

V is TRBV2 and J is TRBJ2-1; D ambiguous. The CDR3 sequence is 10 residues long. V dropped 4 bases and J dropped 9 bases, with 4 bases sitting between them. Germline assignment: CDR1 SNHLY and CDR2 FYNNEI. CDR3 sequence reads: CASSAGEQFF. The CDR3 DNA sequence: TGTGCCAGCAGTGCAGGTGAGCAGTTCTTC.

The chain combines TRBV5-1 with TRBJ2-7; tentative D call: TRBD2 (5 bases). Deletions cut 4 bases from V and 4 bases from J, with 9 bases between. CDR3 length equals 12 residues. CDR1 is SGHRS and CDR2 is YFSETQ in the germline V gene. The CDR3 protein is CASSASRYEQYF. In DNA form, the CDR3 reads TGCGCCAGCAGCGCTAGCAGATACGAGCAGTACTTC.

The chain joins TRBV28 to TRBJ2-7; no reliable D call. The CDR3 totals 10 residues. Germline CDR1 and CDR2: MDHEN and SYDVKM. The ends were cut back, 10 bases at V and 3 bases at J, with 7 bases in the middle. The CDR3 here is CATLLYEQYF. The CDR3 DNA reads TGTGCCACCCTCCTCTACGAGCAGTACTTC.

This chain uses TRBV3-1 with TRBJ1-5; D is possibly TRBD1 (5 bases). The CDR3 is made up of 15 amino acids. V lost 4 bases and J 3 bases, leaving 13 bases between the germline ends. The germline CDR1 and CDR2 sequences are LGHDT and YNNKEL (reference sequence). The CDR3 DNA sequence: TGTGCCAGCAGCCGAGGTTCAGGGACCAATCAGCCCCAGCATTTT. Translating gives CASSRGSGTNQPQHF. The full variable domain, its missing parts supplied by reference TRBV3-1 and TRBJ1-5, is DTAVSQTPKYLVTQMGNDKSIKCEQNLGHDTMYWYKQDSKKFLKIMFSYNNKELIINETVPNRFSPKSPDKAHLNLHINSLELGDSAVYFCASSRGSGTNQPQHFGDGTRLSIL.

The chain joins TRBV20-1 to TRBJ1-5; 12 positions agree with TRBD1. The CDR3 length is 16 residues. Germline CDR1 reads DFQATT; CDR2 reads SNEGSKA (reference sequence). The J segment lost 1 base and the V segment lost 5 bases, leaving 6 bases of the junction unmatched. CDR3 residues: CSAAGQGALSNQPQHF. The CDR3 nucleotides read TGCAGTGCTGCGGGACAGGGGGCGTTGAGCAATCAGCCCCAGCATTTT.

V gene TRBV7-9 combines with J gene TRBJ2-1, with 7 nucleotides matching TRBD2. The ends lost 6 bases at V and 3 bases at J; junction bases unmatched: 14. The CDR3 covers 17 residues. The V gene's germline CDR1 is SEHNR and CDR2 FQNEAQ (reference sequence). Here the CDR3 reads CASRLSPGLGSYNEQFF. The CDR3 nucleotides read TGTGCCAGCAGATTATCCCCCGGACTAGGGAGCTACAATGAGCAGTTCTTC.

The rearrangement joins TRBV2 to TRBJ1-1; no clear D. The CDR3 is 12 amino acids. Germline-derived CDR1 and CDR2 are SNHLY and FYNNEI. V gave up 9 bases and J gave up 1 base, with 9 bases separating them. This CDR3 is CASVRENTEAFF. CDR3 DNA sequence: TGTGCCAGTGTTAGGGAGAACACTGAAGCTTTCTTT.

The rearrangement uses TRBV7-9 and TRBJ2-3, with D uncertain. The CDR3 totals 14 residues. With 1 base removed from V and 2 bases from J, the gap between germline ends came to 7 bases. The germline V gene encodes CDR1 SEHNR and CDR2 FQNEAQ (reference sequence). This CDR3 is CASSLEASTDTQYF. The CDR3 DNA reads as TGTGCCAGCAGCTTAGAAGCATCCACAGATACGCAGTATTTT.

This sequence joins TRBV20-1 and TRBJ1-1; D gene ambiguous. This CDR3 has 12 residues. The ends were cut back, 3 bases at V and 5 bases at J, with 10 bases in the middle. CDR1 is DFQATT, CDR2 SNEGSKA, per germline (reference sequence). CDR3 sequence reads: CSARDWGTEAFF. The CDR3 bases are TGCAGTGCTAGGGACTGGGGTACTGAAGCTTTCTTT.

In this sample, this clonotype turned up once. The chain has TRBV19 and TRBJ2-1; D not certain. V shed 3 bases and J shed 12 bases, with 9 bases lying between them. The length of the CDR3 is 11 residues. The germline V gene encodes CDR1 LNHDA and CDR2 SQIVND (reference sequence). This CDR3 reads CASSILGRQFF. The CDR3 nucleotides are TGTGCCAGTAGTATTTTGGGTAGGCAGTTCTTC.

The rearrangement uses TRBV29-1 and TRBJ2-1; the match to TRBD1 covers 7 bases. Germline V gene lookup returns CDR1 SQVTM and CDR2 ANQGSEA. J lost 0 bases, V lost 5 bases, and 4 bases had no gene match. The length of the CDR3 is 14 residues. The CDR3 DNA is TGCAGCGTTTTTCGGGACAGCTCCTACAATGAGCAGTTCTTC. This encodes CSVFRDSSYNEQFF.

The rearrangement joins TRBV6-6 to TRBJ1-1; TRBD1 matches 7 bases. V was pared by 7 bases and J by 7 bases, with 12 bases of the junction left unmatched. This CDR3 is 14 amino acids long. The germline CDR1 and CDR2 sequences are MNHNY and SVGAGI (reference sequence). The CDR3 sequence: CASIQGGARSEAFF. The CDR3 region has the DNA TGTGCCAGCATTCAGGGGGGGGCGAGGAGTGAAGCTTTCTTT.

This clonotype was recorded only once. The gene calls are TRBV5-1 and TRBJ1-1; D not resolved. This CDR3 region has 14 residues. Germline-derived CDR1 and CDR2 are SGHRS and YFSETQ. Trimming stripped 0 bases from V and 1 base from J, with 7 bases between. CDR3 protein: CASSLGSGNTEAFF. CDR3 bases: TGCGCCAGCAGCTTGGGCAGCGGGAACACTGAAGCTTTCTTT.

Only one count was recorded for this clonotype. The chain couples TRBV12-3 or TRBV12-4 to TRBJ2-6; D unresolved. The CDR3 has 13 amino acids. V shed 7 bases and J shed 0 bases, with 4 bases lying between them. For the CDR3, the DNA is TGTGCCAGCAAGGCCTCTGGGGCCAACGTCCTGACTTTC. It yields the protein CASKASGANVLTF.

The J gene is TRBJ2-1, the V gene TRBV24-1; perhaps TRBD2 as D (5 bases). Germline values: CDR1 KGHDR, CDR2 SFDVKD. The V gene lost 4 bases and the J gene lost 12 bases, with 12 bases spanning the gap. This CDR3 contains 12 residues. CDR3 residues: CATSDDYRRQFF. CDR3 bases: TGTGCCACCAGTGACGACTATCGTAGGCAGTTCTTC.

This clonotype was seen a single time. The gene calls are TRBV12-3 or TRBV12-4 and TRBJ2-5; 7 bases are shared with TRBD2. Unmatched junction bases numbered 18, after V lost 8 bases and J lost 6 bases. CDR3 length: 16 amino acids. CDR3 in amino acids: CASAPGRAASLKTQYF. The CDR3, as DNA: TGTGCCAGCGCCCCGGGGAGGGCGGCGTCATTGAAGACCCAGTACTTC.

The CDR3 is CASSELGQGAGGYTF. The CDR3, as DNA: TGTGCCAGCTCAGAACTCGGACAGGGGGCAGGCGGCTACACCTTC. V is TRBV18 and J is TRBJ1-2, with TRBD1 identical over 11 bases. V gave up 5 bases and J gave up 8 bases; unmatched junction bases: 10. The germline V gene encodes CDR1 KGHSH and CDR2 LQKENI. This CDR3 comprises 15 residues.

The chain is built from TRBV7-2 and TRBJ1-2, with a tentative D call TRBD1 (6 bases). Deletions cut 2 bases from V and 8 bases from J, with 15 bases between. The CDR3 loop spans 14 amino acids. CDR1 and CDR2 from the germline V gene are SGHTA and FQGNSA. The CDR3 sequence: CASSLTGSARGYTF. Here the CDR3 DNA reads TGTGCCAGCAGCTTAACAGGGTCGGCAAGAGGCTACACCTTC.

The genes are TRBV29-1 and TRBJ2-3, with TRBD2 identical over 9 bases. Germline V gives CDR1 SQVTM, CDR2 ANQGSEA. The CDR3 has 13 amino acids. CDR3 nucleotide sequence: TGCATGGTGAGAAGCGGGAGGACAGATACGCAGTATTTT. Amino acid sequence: CMVRSGRTDTQYF.